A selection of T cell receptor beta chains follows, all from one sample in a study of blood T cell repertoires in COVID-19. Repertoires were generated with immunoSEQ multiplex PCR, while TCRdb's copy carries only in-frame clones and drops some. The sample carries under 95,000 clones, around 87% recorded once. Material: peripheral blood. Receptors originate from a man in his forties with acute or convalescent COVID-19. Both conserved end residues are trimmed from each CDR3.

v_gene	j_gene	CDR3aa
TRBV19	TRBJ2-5	ASSMRVGETQY
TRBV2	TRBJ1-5	ASSGQGLYQPQH
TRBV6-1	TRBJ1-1	ASSERAGGPNTEAF
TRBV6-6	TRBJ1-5	ASSYGGSNQPQH
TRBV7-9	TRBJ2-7	ARNRTDSYEQY
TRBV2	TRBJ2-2	ASSKSSNTGELF
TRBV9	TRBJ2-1	ASSVQPPRLDGGIDEQF
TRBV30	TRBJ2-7	AWSEGQGGEQY
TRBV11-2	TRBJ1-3	ASSLFSPSSGNTIY
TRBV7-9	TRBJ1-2	ASSLNQGALDGYT
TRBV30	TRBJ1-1	AWSLQGAGTEAF
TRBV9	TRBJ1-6	ASSPRPGTENSPLH
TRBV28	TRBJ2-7	ASKGDRGWYEQY
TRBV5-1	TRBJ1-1	ATSLDRATEAF
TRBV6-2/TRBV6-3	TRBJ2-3	ASSSLYTDTQY
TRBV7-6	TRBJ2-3	ASSVTSGRSADTQY
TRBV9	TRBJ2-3	ASSPGREGVSGTDTQY
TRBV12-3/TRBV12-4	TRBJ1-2	ASRPTGTGYT
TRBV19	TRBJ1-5	ASSDREYSNQPQH
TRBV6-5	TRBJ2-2	ASRRTSGESGELF
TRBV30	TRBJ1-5	AWAPGLNQPQH
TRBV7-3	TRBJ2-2	ASSLQGASNTGELF
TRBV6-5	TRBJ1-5	ASSSPGGVNQPQH
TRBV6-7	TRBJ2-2	ASIQGENTGELF
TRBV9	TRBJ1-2	ASSTGANYGYT
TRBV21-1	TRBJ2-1	ASSKEAGIRANEQF
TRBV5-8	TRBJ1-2	ASSPRGGNYGYT
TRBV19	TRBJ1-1	ASSMGGMNTEAF
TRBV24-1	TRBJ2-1	ATALGTSGGGDEQF
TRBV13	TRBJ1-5	ASSFRTGHSNQPQH
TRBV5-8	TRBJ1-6	ASSFDNRVESPLH
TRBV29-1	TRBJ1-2	SVDQRGTDYGYT
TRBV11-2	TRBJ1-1	ASSLVGAMNTEAF
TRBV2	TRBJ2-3	ASSRTAQGTDTQY
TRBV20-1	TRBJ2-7	SARGGYEQY
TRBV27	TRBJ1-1	ASSLNRGGEAF
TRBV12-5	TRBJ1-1	ASGLAGVGPNTEAF
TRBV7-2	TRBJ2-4	ASSSPGASTLNIQY
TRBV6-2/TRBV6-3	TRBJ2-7	ASSYPGSSYEQY
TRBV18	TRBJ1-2	ASSPTREDGYT
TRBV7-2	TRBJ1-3	ASSSTSRTGRGNTIY
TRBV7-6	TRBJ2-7	ASSLGQGAAYEQY
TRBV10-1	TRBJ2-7	ASSEGLAGAYEQY
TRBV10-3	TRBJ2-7	ATEGLHPEQY
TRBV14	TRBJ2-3	ASSQDIAGSTDTQY
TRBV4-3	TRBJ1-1	ASSQYTGVPAF